These 22 T cell receptor beta chains were sequenced from one sample in a study of blood T cell repertoires in COVID-19. Generated by immunoSEQ multiplex PCR, the TCRdb table keeps only in-frame clones and is missing some. The sample lists approximately 73,000 clones; roughly 86% were seen once. The sample was peripheral blood. The receptors were sampled from a woman in her fifties or sixties with acute or convalescent COVID-19.

The chain joins TRBV30 to TRBJ2-7; maybe TRBD1 (6 bases). CDR3 size: 11 residues. Germline CDR1 GTSNPN, CDR2 SVGIG (reference sequence). The V gene lost 7 bases and the J gene lost 3 bases, with 10 bases spanning the gap. CDR3 coding DNA: TGTGCCTTCTCGGACAGCTACGAGCAGTACTTC. Protein product: CAFSDSYEQYF.

To note about this clone: In the same sample, other DNA sequences code for this CDR3. This rearrangement joins TRBV12-3 or TRBV12-4 to TRBJ1-1; D remains unclear. The CDR3 runs 13 residues. Trimming left V 8 bases short and J 0 bases short, with 10 bases between. DNA for the CDR3: TGTGCCAGCTCATCCGGGGTGAACACTGAAGCTTTCTTT. This codes for CASSSGVNTEAFF.

J is TRBJ1-4 and V is TRBV16; TRBD1 matches at 8 bases. The CDR3 has 14 residues. V was clipped by 4 bases and J by 8 bases; unmatched bases: 6. CDR1 is KGHSY, CDR2 FQNENV, per germline. The CDR3 is CASSLGQGGEKLFF. For the CDR3, the DNA is TGTGCCAGCAGCCTTGGACAGGGCGGAGAAAAACTGTTTTTT.

V usage is TRBV7-2 and J usage is TRBJ1-6; D call uncertain. The CDR3 is 14 residues long. V was clipped by 3 bases and J by 7 bases, with 10 bases between them. Per the germline V gene, CDR1 is SGHTA and CDR2 is FQGNSA. CDR3 nucleotide sequence: TGTGCCAGCAGCTTTCGGACTCTAAATTCACCCCTCCACTTT. Translating gives CASSFRTLNSPLHF.

The gene calls are TRBV29-1 and TRBJ2-2, with D maybe TRBD2 (5 bases). The germline V gene has CDR1 SQVTM and CDR2 ANQGSEA. The CDR3 consists of 16 residues. Trimming took 0 bases from V and 3 from J, leaving 14 bases between them. CDR3 loop: CSVEDPRVRDTGELFF. The CDR3 nucleotides read TGCAGCGTTGAAGATCCAAGGGTGAGGGACACCGGGGAGCTGTTTTTT.

The rearrangement links TRBV6-2 or TRBV6-3 to TRBJ1-1; no firm D call. Germline CDR1 MNHEY, CDR2 SVGEGT. Trimming left V 2 bases short and J 7 bases short, with 20 bases between. CDR3 length: 16 amino acids. The CDR3 region has the DNA TGTGCCAGCAGTTACCCGCGCCCGGAGGGAGGTCATGAAGCTTTCTTT. It codes for CASSYPRPEGGHEAFF.

A note on this clone: At one end the junction does not follow the germline gene, possibly because of a read error. This chain links TRBV7-2 with TRBJ1-6; D uncertain. The CDR3 runs to 14 residues. Germline loops: CDR1 SGHTA, CDR2 FQGNSA. The CDR3 bases are TGTGCCAGCAGTTTAGTACATCTGGATTCACCCCTCCACTTT. This translates into CASSLVHLDSPLHF.

The gene calls are TRBV28 and TRBJ2-2; TRBD1 might be the D (5 bases). The CDR3 covers 15 residues. Germline V gene data show CDR1 as MDHEN and CDR2 as SYDVKM. V gave up 5 bases and J gave up 3 bases, with 13 bases separating them. The CDR3 loop is CASSRSTVYTGELFF. As DNA, the CDR3 is TGTGCCAGCAGTCGATCGACAGTCTACACCGGGGAGCTGTTTTTT.

The rearrangement links TRBV28 to TRBJ2-7; 7 bases line up with TRBD1. CDR1 MDHEN and CDR2 SYDVKM come from the germline V gene. V was pared by 3 bases and J by 2 bases, with 1 base of the junction left unmatched. The CDR3 has 13 amino acids. The chain's CDR3 is CASSLGQTYEQYF. CDR3 DNA sequence: TGTGCCAGCAGTTTGGGACAGACCTACGAGCAGTACTTC.

This chain uses TRBV19 with TRBJ2-1; 10 bases are shared with TRBD2. This CDR3 has 15 amino acids. V lost 4 bases, J lost 7 bases, and 7 bases stayed unmatched. Germline assignment: CDR1 LNHDA and CDR2 SQIVND (reference sequence). CDR3: CASSNLAGEVNEQFF. For the CDR3, the DNA is TGTGCCAGTAGTAATCTAGCGGGAGAGGTTAATGAGCAGTTCTTC. The complete variable domain, with remaining parts taken from reference TRBV19 and TRBJ2-1, reads DGGITQSPKYLFRKEGQNVTLSCEQNLNHDAMYWYRQDPGQGLRLIYYSQIVNDFQKGDIAEGYSVSREKKESFPLTVTSAQKNPTAFYLCASSNLAGEVNEQFFGPGTRLTVL.

V usage is TRBV7-2 and J usage is TRBJ2-1; 16 positions agree with TRBD2. Germline CDR1 and CDR2: SGHTA and FQGNSA. The CDR3 runs to 15 residues. V lost 8 bases, J lost 10 bases, and 8 bases stayed unmatched. The CDR3 DNA reads as TGTGCCAGCCGCAAGGGACTAGCGGGAGGGGACGAGCAGTTCTTC. Its translation: CASRKGLAGGDEQFF. The variable domain in full, completed from reference TRBV7-2 and TRBJ2-1, reads GAGVSQSPSNKVTEKGKDVELRCDPISGHTALYWYRQSLGQGLEFLIYFQGNSAPDKSGLPSDRFSAERTGGSVSTLTIQRTQQEDSAVYLCASRKGLAGGDEQFFGPGTRLTVL.

The chain recombines TRBV27 with TRBJ1-5; D may be TRBD1 (5 bases). Trimming stripped 5 bases from V and 3 bases from J, with 8 bases between. The CDR3 consists of 13 residues. CDR1 is MNHEY and CDR2 is SMNVEV in the germline V gene (reference sequence). The CDR3 region is CASSRQNNQPQHF. In DNA form, the CDR3 reads TGTGCCAGCAGTCGACAGAACAATCAGCCCCAGCATTTT.

V and J are TRBV30 and TRBJ1-2, with 9 bases aligning to TRBD1. The CDR3 sequence is 16 residues long. V lost 2 bases, J lost 7 bases, and 14 bases stayed unmatched. In germline, CDR1 is GTSNPN, CDR2 SVGIG (reference sequence). CDR3 amino acids: CAWSQYGVTGGIGYTF. The CDR3 DNA follows: TGTGCCTGGAGTCAATACGGGGTTACAGGGGGCATTGGCTACACCTTC.

This sequence joins TRBV11-2 and TRBJ2-7, with a possible D match to TRBD2 (5 bases). This CDR3 region has 16 residues. Germline CDR1 is SGHAT and CDR2 is FQNNGV. V lost 0 bases and J 3 bases, leaving 15 bases between the germline ends. CDR3 region: CASSLEAARPGYEQYF. As DNA, the CDR3 is TGTGCCAGCAGCTTAGAAGCGGCCAGACCAGGCTACGAGCAGTACTTC.

V gene TRBV29-1 combines with J gene TRBJ2-7, with 8 bases that match TRBD1. The V segment lost 3 bases and the J segment 5 bases; nucleotides outside the gene matches: 3. Per the germline V gene, CDR1 is SQVTM and CDR2 is ANQGSEA. The CDR3 sequence is 12 residues long. CDR3 amino acids: CSVDRGLNEQYF. The DNA for the CDR3 is TGCAGCGTTGACAGGGGGCTGAACGAGCAGTACTTC.

The rearrangement uses TRBV11-2 and TRBJ2-2; a weak D match, TRBD1 (6 bases). CDR3 length: 14 amino acids. Per germline, CDR1 SGHAT and CDR2 FQNNGV. Trimming stripped 7 bases from V and 5 bases from J, with 14 bases between. CDR3 DNA: TGTGCCAGCAACCCGACAGGAAATACCGGGGAGCTGTTTTTT. Its translation is CASNPTGNTGELFF.

This chain joins TRBV10-3 and TRBJ2-1; 7 bases align to TRBD1. This CDR3 region has 16 residues. Trimming at V came to 2 bases and at J to 4 bases, leaving 8 bases not matched to a gene. CDR1 and CDR2 from the germline V gene are ENHRY and SYGVKD. The CDR3 region is CAISEGSGTVYNEQFF. CDR3 DNA: TGTGCCATCAGTGAGGGATCCGGGACAGTTTACAATGAGCAGTTCTTC.

The V gene is TRBV3-1 (or the pseudogene TRBV3-2), the J gene TRBJ1-2, with a tentative D call TRBD1 (5 bases). V was trimmed by 2 bases and J by 4 bases, leaving 11 bases between them. Germline assignment: CDR1 LGHDT and CDR2 YNNKEL (reference sequence). CDR3 length: 14 amino acids. Here the CDR3 reads CASSQSPTVYGYTF. As DNA, the CDR3 is TGTGCCAGCAGCCAAAGTCCGACAGTCTATGGCTACACCTTC.

The CDR3 is CASSSYRGPEAFF. The DNA of the CDR3 is TGTGCCAGCAGCTCTTACAGGGGGCCTGAAGCTTTCTTT. The rearrangement joins TRBV7-6 to TRBJ1-1, with 9 bases fitting TRBD1. CDR3 length: 13 amino acids. V dropped 4 bases and J dropped 6; count of bases not matched to a gene: 3. From germline, CDR1 is SGHVS and CDR2 FNYEAQ.

The V and J genes are TRBV4-2 and TRBJ1-5, with unresolved D. The CDR3 is 13 residues long. V lost 4 bases and J lost 5, with 9 bases in between. The germline CDR1 and CDR2 sequences are LGHNA and YNFKEQ. The CDR3 reads CASSLYEDQPQHF. The CDR3 DNA reads as TGTGCCAGCAGCCTATATGAGGATCAGCCCCAGCATTTT.

The rearrangement links TRBV9 to TRBJ1-2; D is unresolved. The CDR3 has 13 residues. V was cut by 3 bases and J by 0 bases, with 6 bases left in between. Germline assignment: CDR1 SGDLS and CDR2 YYNGEE. CDR3 sequence: CASSDGANYGYTF. DNA of the CDR3: TGTGCCAGCAGCGACGGGGCTAACTATGGCTACACCTTC.

The chain combines TRBV6-2 or TRBV6-3 with TRBJ2-1; 7 bases are shared with TRBD1. Germline assignment: CDR1 MNHEY and CDR2 SVGEGT. This CDR3 is built from 16 residues. The ends lost 4 bases at V and 3 bases at J; junction bases unmatched: 9. CDR3 DNA: TGTGCCAGCAGTTCGGGTCGGGACAGCTACTACAATGAGCAGTTCTTC. Encoded protein: CASSSGRDSYYNEQFF.